This T cell receptor beta chain was identified in a study of Graves' ophthalmopathy and Graves' hyperthyroidism. CDR3 regions of TCR beta were amplified from RNA transcripts. First-round RT-PCR employed HTBI primers, with a second-round multiplex PCR after it. Via MiXCR, TCRdb re-called the multiplex PCR reads, giving one row per CDR3 protein. This sample carries tens of thousands of distinct CDR3 sequences, 52% of them seen once, and the ten largest clones take roughly a sixth. Germline V gene data show CDR1 as KGHSY and CDR2 as FQNENV. The CDR3 consists of 15 residues. V was pared by 5 bases and J by 8 bases, with 9 bases of the junction left unmatched. The study excluded patients with other autoimmune diseases, uncontrolled infections, pregnancy or lactation. PBMCs had their origin in fresh peripheral blood (around 10 ml).

The rearrangement links TRBV16 to TRBJ2-1; 10 bases fit TRBD2. The sequencing input was peripheral blood. This receptor was identified in an adult man with Graves' ophthalmopathy. Written as DNA, the CDR3 is TGTGCCAGCAGCGACCAGGGACTAGCGATGGATGAGCAGTTCTTC. Protein sequence: CASSDQGLAMDEQFF.